This TCR beta chain was identified in a study of tissue T cells after allogeneic stem cell transplantation. Measured with immunoSEQ multiplex PCR; TCRdb has only the in-frame clones, and not every one. The data contain roughly 45,000 clones, roughly 73% of them seen just once; the ten biggest clones take up about 0.71%. Losses at the gene ends were 2 bases for V and 4 bases for J; bases not matched to a gene: 2. Germline-derived CDR1 and CDR2 are SGHSN and HYEKVE. The CDR3 is 13 residues long. Remarks on this clone: Gene names follow the mouse nomenclature. The read comes to an end 1 residue before the CDR3 does, leaving the germline J gene to fill in the end.

The V call is TRBV12-1, the J call TRBJ2-7, with 9 bases matching TRBD1. The clonotype was recovered from a pool of C57BL/6 mice in good health. Sequencing input: sorted cells pooled from one or two spleens. The sequenced part of the CDR3 DNA is TGTGCCAGCTCTCCCGGGACAGGGTATGAACAGTAC. It yields the protein CASSPGTGYEQY. The whole CDR3 sequence is CASSPGTGYEQYF.